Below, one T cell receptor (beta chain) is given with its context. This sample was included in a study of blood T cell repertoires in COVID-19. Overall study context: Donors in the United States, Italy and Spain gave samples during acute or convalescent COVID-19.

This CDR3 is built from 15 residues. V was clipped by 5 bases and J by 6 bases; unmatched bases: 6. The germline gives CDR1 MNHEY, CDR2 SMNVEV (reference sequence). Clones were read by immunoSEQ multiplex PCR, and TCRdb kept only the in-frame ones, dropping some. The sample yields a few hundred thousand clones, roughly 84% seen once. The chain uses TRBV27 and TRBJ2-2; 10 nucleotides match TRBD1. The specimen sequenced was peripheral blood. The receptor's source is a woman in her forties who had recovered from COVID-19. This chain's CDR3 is CASSDPGQGSGELFF. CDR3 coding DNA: TGTGCCAGCAGTGACCCGGGACAGGGGTCCGGGGAGCTGTTTTTT.